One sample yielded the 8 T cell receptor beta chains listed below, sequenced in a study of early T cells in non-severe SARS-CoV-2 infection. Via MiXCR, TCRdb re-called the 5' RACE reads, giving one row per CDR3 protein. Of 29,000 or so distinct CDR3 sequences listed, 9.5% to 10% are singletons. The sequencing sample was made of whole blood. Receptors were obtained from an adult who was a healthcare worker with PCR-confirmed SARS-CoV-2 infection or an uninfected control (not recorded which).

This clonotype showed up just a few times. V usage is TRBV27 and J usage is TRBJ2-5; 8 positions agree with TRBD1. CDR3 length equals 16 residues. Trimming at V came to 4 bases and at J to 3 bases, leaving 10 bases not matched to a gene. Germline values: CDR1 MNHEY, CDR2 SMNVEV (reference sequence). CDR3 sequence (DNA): TGTGCCAGCAGTTATGGCCTATGGACAGGGAAAGAGACCCAGTACTTC. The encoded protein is CASSYGLWTGKETQYF.

CDR3 sequence: CASMHRGGETQYF. The CDR3 DNA follows: TGTGCCAGCATGCACAGGGGAGGAGAGACCCAGTACTTC. The V gene is TRBV6-2 or TRBV6-3, the J gene TRBJ2-5; tentatively, D is TRBD1 (7 bases). The germline V gene has CDR1 MNHEY and CDR2 SVGEGT. V lost 7 bases and J lost 4, with 13 bases in between. The CDR3 is 13 amino acids.

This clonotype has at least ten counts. Written as DNA, the CDR3 is TGTGCCAGCAGCGTGGGGGTAAGATACGAGCAGTACTTC. Translation gives CASSVGVRYEQYF. V usage is TRBV9 and J usage is TRBJ2-7, with D tentatively TRBD1 or TRBD2 (5 bases each). V lost 2 bases and J 4 bases, leaving 10 bases between the germline ends. This CDR3 has 13 residues. Germline-derived CDR1 and CDR2 are SGDLS and YYNGEE.

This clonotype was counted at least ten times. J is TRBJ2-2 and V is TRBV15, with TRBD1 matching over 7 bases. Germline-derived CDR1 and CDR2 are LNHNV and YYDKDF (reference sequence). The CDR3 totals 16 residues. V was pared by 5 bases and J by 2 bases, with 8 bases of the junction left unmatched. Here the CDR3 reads CATSVWSGGNTGELFF. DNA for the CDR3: TGTGCCACCAGCGTGTGGTCAGGGGGAAACACCGGGGAGCTGTTTTTT.

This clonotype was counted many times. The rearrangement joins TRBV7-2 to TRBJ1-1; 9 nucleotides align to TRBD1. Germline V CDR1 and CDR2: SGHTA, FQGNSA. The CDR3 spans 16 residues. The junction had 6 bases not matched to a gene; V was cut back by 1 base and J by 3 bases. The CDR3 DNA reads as TGTGCCAGCAGCTTAGGGGACAGGGTTTCGGACACTGAAGCTTTCTTT. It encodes CASSLGDRVSDTEAFF.

CDR3 coding DNA: TGTGCCAGCGGGCGGGGCTCCTACGAGCAGTACTTC. Translating it yields CASGRGSYEQYF. The V and J genes are TRBV19 and TRBJ2-7; possible D gene TRBD2, 6 bases. Germline V gene lookup returns CDR1 LNHDA and CDR2 SQIVND (reference sequence). The CDR3 covers 12 residues. Trimming removed 9 bases from V and 0 bases from J, with 9 bases in between.

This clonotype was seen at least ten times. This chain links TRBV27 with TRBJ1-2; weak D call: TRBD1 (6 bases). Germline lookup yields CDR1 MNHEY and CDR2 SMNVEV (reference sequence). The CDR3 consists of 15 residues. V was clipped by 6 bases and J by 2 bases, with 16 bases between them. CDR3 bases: TGTGCCAGCAGCACCGAGACGGACAGAAACTATGGCTACACCTTC. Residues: CASSTETDRNYGYTF.

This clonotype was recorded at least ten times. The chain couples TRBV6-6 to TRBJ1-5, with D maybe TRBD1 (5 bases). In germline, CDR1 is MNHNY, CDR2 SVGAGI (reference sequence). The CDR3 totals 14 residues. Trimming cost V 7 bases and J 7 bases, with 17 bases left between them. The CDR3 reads CASTFSGGAQPQHF. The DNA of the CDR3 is TGTGCCAGCACTTTCTCAGGAGGGGCCCAGCCCCAGCATTTT.